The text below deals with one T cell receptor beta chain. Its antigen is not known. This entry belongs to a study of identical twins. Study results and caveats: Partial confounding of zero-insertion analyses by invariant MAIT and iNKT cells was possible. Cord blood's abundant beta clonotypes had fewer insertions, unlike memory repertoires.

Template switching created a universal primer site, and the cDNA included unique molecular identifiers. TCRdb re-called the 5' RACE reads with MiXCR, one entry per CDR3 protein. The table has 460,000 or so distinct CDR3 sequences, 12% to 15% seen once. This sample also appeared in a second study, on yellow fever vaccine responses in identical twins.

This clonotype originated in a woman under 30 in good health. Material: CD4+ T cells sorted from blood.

The CDR3 sequence is CAISESSVGVYEQYF. The CDR3 DNA reads TGTGCCATCAGTGAATCTTCCGTCGGGGTGTACGAGCAGTACTTC. This chain connects TRBV10-3 to TRBJ2-7; tentatively, D is TRBD2 (5 bases). The V gene lost 3 bases and the J gene lost 4 bases, with 16 bases spanning the gap. CDR3 length equals 15 residues. Germline CDR1 and CDR2: ENHRY and SYGVKD.